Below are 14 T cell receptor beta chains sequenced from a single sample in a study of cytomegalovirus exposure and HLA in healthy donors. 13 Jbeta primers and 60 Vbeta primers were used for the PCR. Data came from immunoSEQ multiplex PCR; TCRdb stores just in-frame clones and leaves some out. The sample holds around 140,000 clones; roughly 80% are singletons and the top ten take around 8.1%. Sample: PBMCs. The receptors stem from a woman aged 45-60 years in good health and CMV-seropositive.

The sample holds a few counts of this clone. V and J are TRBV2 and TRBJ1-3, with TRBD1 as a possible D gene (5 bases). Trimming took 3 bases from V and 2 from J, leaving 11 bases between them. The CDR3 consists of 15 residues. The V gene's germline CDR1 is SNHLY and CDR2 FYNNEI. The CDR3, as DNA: TGTGCCAGCAGTGACTTGAAAGGGGCTGGAAACACCATATATTTT. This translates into CASSDLKGAGNTIYF.

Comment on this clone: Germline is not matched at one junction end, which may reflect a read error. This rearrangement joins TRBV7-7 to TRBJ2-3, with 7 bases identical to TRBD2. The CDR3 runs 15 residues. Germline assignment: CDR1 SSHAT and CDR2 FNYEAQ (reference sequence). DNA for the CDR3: TGTGCTAGCAGCTTGGGGCAGGGAGGGGTAGATACGCAGTATTTT. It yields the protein CASSLGQGGVDTQYF.

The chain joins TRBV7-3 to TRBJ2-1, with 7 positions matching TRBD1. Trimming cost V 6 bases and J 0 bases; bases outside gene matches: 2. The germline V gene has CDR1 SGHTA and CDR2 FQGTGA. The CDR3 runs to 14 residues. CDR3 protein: CASSQGDSYNEQFF. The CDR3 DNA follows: TGTGCCAGCAGTCAGGGGGACTCCTACAATGAGCAGTTCTTC.

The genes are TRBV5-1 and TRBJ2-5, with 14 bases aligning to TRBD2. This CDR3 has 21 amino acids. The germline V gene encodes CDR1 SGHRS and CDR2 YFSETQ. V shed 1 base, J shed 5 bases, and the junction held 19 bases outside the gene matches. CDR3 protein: CASSLTPGLAGVIANAETQYF. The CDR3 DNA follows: TGCGCCAGCAGCTTGACTCCGGGACTAGCGGGAGTAATCGCCAATGCGGAGACCCAGTACTTC.

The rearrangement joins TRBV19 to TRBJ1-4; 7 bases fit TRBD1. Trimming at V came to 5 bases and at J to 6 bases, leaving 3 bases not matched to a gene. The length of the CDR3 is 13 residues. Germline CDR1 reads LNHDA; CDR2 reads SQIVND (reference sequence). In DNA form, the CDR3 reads TGTGCCAGTAGTGTGGGACAGTATGAAAAACTGTTTTTT. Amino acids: CASSVGQYEKLFF. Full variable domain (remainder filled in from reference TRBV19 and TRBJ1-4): DGGITQSPKYLFRKEGQNVTLSCEQNLNHDAMYWYRQDPGQGLRLIYYSQIVNDFQKGDIAEGYSVSREKKESFPLTVTSAQKNPTAFYLCASSVGQYEKLFFGSGTQLSVL.

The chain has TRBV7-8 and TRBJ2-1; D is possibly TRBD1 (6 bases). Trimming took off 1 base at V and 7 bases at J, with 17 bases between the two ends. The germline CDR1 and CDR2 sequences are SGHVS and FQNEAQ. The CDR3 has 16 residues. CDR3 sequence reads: CASSLGPSRGQNEQFF. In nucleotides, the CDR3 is TGTGCCAGCAGCTTAGGCCCCAGCCGAGGACAGAATGAGCAGTTCTTC.

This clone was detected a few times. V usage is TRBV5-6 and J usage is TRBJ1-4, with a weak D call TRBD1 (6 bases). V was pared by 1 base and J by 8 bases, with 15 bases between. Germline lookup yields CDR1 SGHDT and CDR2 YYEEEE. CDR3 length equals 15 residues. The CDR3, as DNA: TGTGCCAGCAGCTTGCCAGGGAGGGGGATGGAAAAACTGTTTTTT. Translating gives CASSLPGRGMEKLFF.

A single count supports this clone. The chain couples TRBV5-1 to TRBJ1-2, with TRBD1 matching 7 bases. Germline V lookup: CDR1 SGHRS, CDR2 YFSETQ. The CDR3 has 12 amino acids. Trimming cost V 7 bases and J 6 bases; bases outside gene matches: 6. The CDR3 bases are TGCGCCAGCGGGCTTACAGGGGATGGCTACACCTTC. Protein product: CASGLTGDGYTF.

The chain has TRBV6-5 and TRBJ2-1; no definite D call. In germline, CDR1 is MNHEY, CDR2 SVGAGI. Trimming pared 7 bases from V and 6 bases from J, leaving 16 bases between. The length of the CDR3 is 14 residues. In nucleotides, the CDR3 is TGTGCCAGCACCAGAACCATAGCTCCCAATGAGCAGTTCTTC. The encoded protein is CASTRTIAPNEQFF.

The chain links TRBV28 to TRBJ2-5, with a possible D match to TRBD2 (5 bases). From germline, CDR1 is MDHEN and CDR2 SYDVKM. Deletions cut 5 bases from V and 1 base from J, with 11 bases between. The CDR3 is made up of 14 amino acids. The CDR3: CASSRSAGQETQYF. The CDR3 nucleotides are TGTGCCAGCAGTAGGTCCGCGGGCCAAGAGACCCAGTACTTC.

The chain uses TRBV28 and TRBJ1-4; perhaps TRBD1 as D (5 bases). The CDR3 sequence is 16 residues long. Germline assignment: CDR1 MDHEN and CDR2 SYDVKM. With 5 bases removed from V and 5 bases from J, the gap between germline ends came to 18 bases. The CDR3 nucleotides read TGTGCCAGCAGTATGCCCCCTGGGGCGGGAAATGAAAAACTGTTTTTT. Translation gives CASSMPPGAGNEKLFF.

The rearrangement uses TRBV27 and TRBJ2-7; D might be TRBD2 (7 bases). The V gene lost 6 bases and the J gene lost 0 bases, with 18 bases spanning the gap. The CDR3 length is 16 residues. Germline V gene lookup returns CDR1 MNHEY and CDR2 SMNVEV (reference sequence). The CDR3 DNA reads TGTGCCAGCAGGTTCACAGGGAGGGGGAGCTCCTACGAGCAGTACTTC. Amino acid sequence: CASRFTGRGSSYEQYF.

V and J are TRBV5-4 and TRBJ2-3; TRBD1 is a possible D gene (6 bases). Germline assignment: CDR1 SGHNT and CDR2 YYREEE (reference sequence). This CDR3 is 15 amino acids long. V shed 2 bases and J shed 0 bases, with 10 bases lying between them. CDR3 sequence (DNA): TGTGCCAGCAGCTTAACAGGGACCAGCACAGATACGCAGTATTTT. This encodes CASSLTGTSTDTQYF. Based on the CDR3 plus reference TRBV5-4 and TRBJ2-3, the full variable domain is ETGVTQSPTHLIKTRGQQVTLRCSSQSGHNTVSWYQQALGQGPQFIFQYYREEENGRGNFPPRFSGLQFPNYSSELNVNALELDDSALYLCASSLTGTSTDTQYFGPGTRLTVL.

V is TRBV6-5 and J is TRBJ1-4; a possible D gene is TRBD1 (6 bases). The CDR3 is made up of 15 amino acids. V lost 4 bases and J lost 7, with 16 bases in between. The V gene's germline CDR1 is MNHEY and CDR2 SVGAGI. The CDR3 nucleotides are TGTGCCAGCAGTTCCAACAGGGTAGCTCTTGAAAAACTGTTTTTT. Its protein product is CASSSNRVALEKLFF.